One and the same sample provided the 27 T cell receptor beta chains below, sequenced in a study of blood T cell repertoires in COVID-19. Clones were sequenced by immunoSEQ multiplex PCR, and TCRdb holds only the in-frame ones, with some missing. The sample records some 360,000 clones, 89% being singletons. The specimen was peripheral blood. The receptor set was obtained from a woman in her sixties or seventies with COVID-19, enrolled during active disease.

V usage is TRBV28 and J usage is TRBJ1-1; D not resolved. The CDR3 has 11 residues. With 7 bases removed from V and 0 bases from J, the gap between germline ends came to 3 bases. Germline V gene data show CDR1 as MDHEN and CDR2 as SYDVKM. As DNA, the CDR3 is TGTGCCAGCATAATGAACACTGAAGCTTTCTTT. Its protein is CASIMNTEAFF.

The chain uses TRBV19 and TRBJ1-4; maybe TRBD1 (6 bases). CDR3 length: 16 amino acids. The V and J ends lost 6 bases and 7 bases respectively, with 21 bases between them. Germline V CDR1 and CDR2: LNHDA, SQIVND (reference sequence). CDR3 bases: TGTGCCAGTAGCCCTGTCGTGGACTTAGGGGGTGAAAAACTGTTTTTT. This codes for CASSPVVDLGGEKLFF.

Points on this clone: The sample carries other DNA sequences with the same CDR3. The rearrangement links TRBV6-5 to TRBJ1-2; TRBD1 is a possible D gene (6 bases). Germline V gene data show CDR1 as MNHEY and CDR2 as SVGAGI. The V end was cut by 5 bases, the J end by 2 bases, with 9 bases between. This CDR3 has 13 residues. DNA for the CDR3: TGTGCCAGCAGTCCCAGGGGCAACTATGGCTACACCTTC. As protein: CASSPRGNYGYTF.

This clone is a singleton in its sample. V is TRBV28 and J is TRBJ2-3, with TRBD2 identical over 10 bases. Trimming removed 7 bases from V and 0 bases from J; junction bases left unmatched: 4. The CDR3 consists of 15 residues. The germline V gene has CDR1 MDHEN and CDR2 SYDVKM. CDR3 loop: CASTSGGASTDTQYF. The DNA of the CDR3 is TGTGCCAGCACCAGCGGGGGGGCTAGCACAGATACGCAGTATTTT. Drawing the rest from reference TRBV28 and TRBJ2-3, the complete variable domain is DVKVTQSSRYLVKRTGEKVFLECVQDMDHENMFWYRQDPGLGLRLIYFSYDVKMKEKGDIPEGYSVSREKKERFSLILESASTNQTSMYLCASTSGGASTDTQYFGPGTRLTVL.

The V gene is TRBV5-8, the J gene TRBJ1-4; 8 nucleotides match TRBD1. Germline V lookup: CDR1 SGHTS, CDR2 YDEGEE. The CDR3 loop spans 16 amino acids. V shed 2 bases, J shed 7 bases, and the junction held 10 bases outside the gene matches. CDR3 loop: CASSLIQGVIGEKLFF. DNA for the CDR3: TGTGCCAGCAGCTTAATACAGGGGGTGATAGGTGAAAAACTGTTTTTT.

This chain joins TRBV5-5 and TRBJ1-1; 9 bases are shared with TRBD1. Trimming took 4 bases from V and 4 from J; bases not matched to a gene: 5. Germline V lookup: CDR1 SGHKS, CDR2 YYEKEE (reference sequence). This CDR3 is 14 amino acids long. The DNA for the CDR3 is TGTGCCAGCAGCGGACAGGGGTTTTCCACTGAAGCTTTCTTT. Encoded protein: CASSGQGFSTEAFF.

This clone was seen once. The V and J genes are TRBV9 and TRBJ1-3; no clear D. The CDR3 has 14 residues. Germline V lookup: CDR1 SGDLS, CDR2 YYNGEE. The V and J ends lost 2 bases and 0 bases respectively, with 6 bases between them. CDR3 in DNA: TGTGCCAGCAGCGTCTCTATCTCTGGAAACACCATATATTTT. Its translation is CASSVSISGNTIYF.

The chain carries TRBV6-5 and TRBJ1-2; 9 bases fit TRBD1. CDR3 length: 14 residues. V dropped 1 base and J dropped 6; count of bases not matched to a gene: 3. Germline V gene data show CDR1 as MNHEY and CDR2 as SVGAGI. Here the CDR3 reads CASSYLGQGHGYTF. The CDR3 nucleotides read TGTGCCAGCAGTTACTTGGGACAGGGACATGGCTACACCTTC.

CDR3 loop: CSASRAGGLNNEQFF. The CDR3 nucleotides are TGCAGTGCTAGTCGGGCGGGGGGGCTGAACAATGAGCAGTTCTTC. The chain employs TRBV20-1 and TRBJ2-1, with 9 bases fitting TRBD2. V lost 3 bases, J lost 5 bases, and 8 bases stayed unmatched. The CDR3 covers 15 residues. Germline CDR1 is DFQATT and CDR2 is SNEGSKA (reference sequence).

This clone was observed a single time. The chain joins TRBV5-5 to TRBJ1-1, with a tentative D call TRBD1 (6 bases). Germline V gene sequence: CDR1 SGHKS, CDR2 YYEKEE (reference sequence). The V end lost 6 bases, the J end lost 1 base, and 16 bases lay between the germline ends. The length of the CDR3 is 15 residues. CDR3 in amino acids: CASILHPGQNTEAFF. CDR3 in DNA: TGTGCCAGCATCCTCCACCCGGGACAGAACACTGAAGCTTTCTTT.

The rearrangement joins TRBV5-1 to TRBJ1-3; weak D call: TRBD1 (5 bases). Germline-derived CDR1 and CDR2 are SGHRS and YFSETQ. The CDR3 spans 14 residues. Trimming removed 4 bases from V and 4 bases from J, with 12 bases in between. In nucleotides, the CDR3 is TGCGCCAGCAGCAAGCAGGGTTACGGAAACACCATATATTTT. Its translation is CASSKQGYGNTIYF. Filled out from reference TRBV5-1 and TRBJ1-3, the complete variable domain reads KAGVTQTPRYLIKTRGQQVTLSCSPISGHRSVSWYQQTPGQGLQFLFEYFSETQRNKGNFPGRFSGRQFSNSRSEMNVSTLELGDSALYLCASSKQGYGNTIYFGEGSWLTVV.

The rearrangement links TRBV18 to TRBJ1-5; TRBD1 is a possible D gene (6 bases). This CDR3 is built from 15 residues. Germline V gives CDR1 KGHSH, CDR2 LQKENI. The ends were cut back, 4 bases at V and 3 bases at J, with 13 bases in the middle. The CDR3 here is CASSQGQTINQPQHF. The DNA of the CDR3 is TGTGCCAGCTCACAGGGACAAACGATCAATCAGCCCCAGCATTTT. Variable domain in full (rest from reference TRBV18 and TRBJ1-5): NAGVMQNPRHLVRRRGQEARLRCSPMKGHSHVYWYRQLPEEGLKFMVYLQKENIIDESGMPKERFSAEFPKEGPSILRIQQVVRGDSAAYFCASSQGQTINQPQHFGDGTRLSIL.

The chain joins TRBV7-2 to TRBJ1-5; D is uncertain. Trimming shortened V by 1 base and J by 0 bases, and 7 bases separated the two germline ends. Germline loops: CDR1 SGHTA, CDR2 FQGNSA. The CDR3 covers 15 residues. This chain's CDR3 is CASSLELLSNQPQHF. In DNA, the CDR3 is TGTGCCAGCAGCTTAGAACTTCTTAGCAATCAGCCCCAGCATTTT. Full variable domain (remainder filled in from reference TRBV7-2 and TRBJ1-5): GAGVSQSPSNKVTEKGKDVELRCDPISGHTALYWYRQSLGQGLEFLIYFQGNSAPDKSGLPSDRFSAERTGGSVSTLTIQRTQQEDSAVYLCASSLELLSNQPQHFGDGTRLSIL.

The chain recombines TRBV27 with TRBJ1-5; TRBD1 matches 10 bases. V was pared by 8 bases and J by 4 bases, with 8 bases of the junction left unmatched. CDR1 MNHEY and CDR2 SMNVEV come from the germline V gene (reference sequence). There are 15 residues in the CDR3. CDR3 protein: CASQTGGLSNQPQHF. The CDR3 DNA reads TGTGCCAGCCAGACAGGGGGCCTTAGTAATCAGCCCCAGCATTTT.

The rearrangement uses TRBV25-1 and TRBJ2-4; D perhaps matches TRBD1 (7 bases). The CDR3 loop spans 12 amino acids. V lost 5 bases to trimming and J lost 9 bases, with 11 bases between them. Germline CDR1 MGHDK, CDR2 SYGVNS. The CDR3 here is CASSSQGGIQYF. The CDR3 DNA reads TGTGCCAGCAGTTCCCAGGGGGGCATTCAGTACTTC. The full variable domain, completed using reference TRBV25-1 and TRBJ2-4, is EADIYQTPRYLVIGTGKKITLECSQTMGHDKMYWYQQDPGMELHLIHYSYGVNSTEKGDLSSESTVSRIRTEHFPLTLESARPSHTSQYLCASSSQGGIQYFGAGTRLSVL.

The chain links TRBV10-3 to TRBJ2-1; TRBD2 matches at 12 bases. The length of the CDR3 is 16 residues. The J segment lost 6 bases and the V segment lost 5 bases, leaving 8 bases of the junction unmatched. The germline CDR1 and CDR2 sequences are ENHRY and SYGVKD. The CDR3 coding sequence is TGTGCCATCAGTCCCTCCCTAGCGGGGGGGCCCAATGAGCAGTTCTTC. Amino acid sequence: CAISPSLAGGPNEQFF.

V gene TRBV7-3 combines with J gene TRBJ1-2; D not resolved. The CDR3 totals 12 residues. Germline assignment: CDR1 SGHTA and CDR2 FQGTGA. Trimming took off 6 bases at V and 0 bases at J, with 5 bases between the two ends. The DNA of the CDR3 is TGTGCCAGCAGGGAGACTAACTATGGCTACACCTTC. Its translation: CASRETNYGYTF.

This clone appeared a single time. The rearrangement joins TRBV6-4 to TRBJ1-1; D gene uncertain. CDR1 is MRHNA, CDR2 SNTAGT, per germline. This CDR3 spans 13 amino acids. Trimming shortened V by 6 bases and J by 2 bases, and 10 bases separated the two germline ends. The CDR3 protein is CASRLEPNTEAFF. The CDR3 DNA is TGTGCCAGCAGACTGGAGCCCAACACTGAAGCTTTCTTT.

This chain uses TRBV19 with TRBJ1-3; D gene unclear. V was trimmed by 1 base and J by 2 bases, leaving 6 bases between them. Germline V gives CDR1 LNHDA, CDR2 SQIVND (reference sequence). CDR3 length: 14 residues. The CDR3 sequence is CASSIVTAGNTIYF. The CDR3 nucleotides are TGTGCCAGTAGTATAGTTACGGCTGGAAACACCATATATTTT.

This clone was picked up a small number of times. The chain joins TRBV9 to TRBJ2-2, with a weak D call TRBD1 (6 bases). V was trimmed by 5 bases and J by 1 base, leaving 12 bases between them. CDR1 and CDR2 (germline): SGDLS, YYNGEE. This CDR3 region has 15 residues. The CDR3 DNA follows: TGTGCCAGCAGACCTCCGACAGGGAACACCGGGGAGCTGTTTTTT. Its protein product is CASRPPTGNTGELFF. Looking up the rest from reference TRBV9 and TRBJ2-2 gives the full variable domain: DSGVTQTPKHLITATGQRVTLRCSPRSGDLSVYWYQQSLDQGLQFLIQYYNGEERAKGNILERFSAQQFPDLHSELNLSSLELGDSALYFCASRPPTGNTGELFFGEGSRLTVL.

CDR3 DNA: TGTGCCAGCAGGGAAATGGCGGCGAACACTGAAGCTTTCTTT. It yields the protein CASREMAANTEAFF. The chain has TRBV7-2 and TRBJ1-1; D remains unclear. The CDR3 is 14 amino acids. CDR1 and CDR2 (germline): SGHTA, FQGNSA. The ends were cut back, 6 bases at V and 1 base at J, with 12 bases in the middle.

The sample holds one count of this clone. The chain combines TRBV28 with TRBJ2-7, with D perhaps matching TRBD1 (5 bases). The germline V gene encodes CDR1 MDHEN and CDR2 SYDVKM. The CDR3 covers 13 residues. V was shortened by 5 bases and J by 4 bases, with 12 bases between the two germline ends. The CDR3 sequence is CASSVDNRYEQYF. DNA for the CDR3: TGTGCCAGCAGTGTGGACAACCGATACGAGCAGTACTTC.

The chain couples TRBV5-1 to TRBJ1-2; perhaps TRBD1 as D (5 bases). V lost 5 bases, J lost 4 bases, and 9 bases lay in between. This CDR3 comprises 12 residues. The germline V gene encodes CDR1 SGHRS and CDR2 YFSETQ. The CDR3 reads CASRSQGYGYTF. The CDR3 DNA is TGCGCCAGCAGGTCGCAGGGCTATGGCTACACCTTC.

The chain's CDR3 is CASRELTGYSGNTIYF. The CDR3 DNA reads as TGTGCCAGCAGAGAATTGACAGGGTACTCTGGAAACACCATATATTTT. J is TRBJ1-3 and V is TRBV28; TRBD1 agrees at 7 bases. V shed 6 bases, J shed 0 bases, and the junction held 8 bases outside the gene matches. Germline lookup yields CDR1 MDHEN and CDR2 SYDVKM. This CDR3 is built from 16 residues.

The chain recombines TRBV7-3 with TRBJ1-4; D is perhaps TRBD1 (5 bases). CDR3 length: 16 amino acids. V shed 4 bases and J shed 7 bases, with 19 bases lying between them. From germline, CDR1 is SGHTA and CDR2 FQGTGA. For the CDR3, the DNA is TGTGCCAGCAGCTCTTCTGGGAGGGGCCTGGGTGAAAAACTGTTTTTT. Amino acid sequence: CASSSSGRGLGEKLFF.

The V gene is TRBV2, the J gene TRBJ2-5; 7 bases agree with TRBD1. Germline values: CDR1 SNHLY, CDR2 FYNNEI. With V trimmed by 7 bases and J by 3 bases, 5 bases remained unmatched. The CDR3 is made up of 13 amino acids. The CDR3 DNA is TGTGCCAGCACCTCGACAGGGAAAGAGACCCAGTACTTC. Translated, it gives CASTSTGKETQYF.

This clone showed up just once. V gene TRBV14 combines with J gene TRBJ1-2; possible D gene TRBD1, 6 bases. In germline, CDR1 is SGHDN, CDR2 FVKESK. This CDR3 has 14 residues. Deletions cut 0 bases from V and 5 bases from J, with 10 bases between. CDR3 sequence reads: CASSQEGQLYGYTF. The CDR3 DNA reads TGTGCCAGCAGCCAAGAAGGACAGCTTTATGGCTACACCTTC.